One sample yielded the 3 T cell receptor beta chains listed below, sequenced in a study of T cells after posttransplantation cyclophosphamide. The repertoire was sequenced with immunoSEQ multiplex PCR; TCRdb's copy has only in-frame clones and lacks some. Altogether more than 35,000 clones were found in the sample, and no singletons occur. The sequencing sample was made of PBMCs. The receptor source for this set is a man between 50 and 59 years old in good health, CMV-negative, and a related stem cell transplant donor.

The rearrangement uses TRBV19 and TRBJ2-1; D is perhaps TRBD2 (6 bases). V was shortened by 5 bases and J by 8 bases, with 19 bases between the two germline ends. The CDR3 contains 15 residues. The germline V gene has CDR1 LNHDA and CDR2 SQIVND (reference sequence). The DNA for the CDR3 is TGTGCCAGTAGTCTTCGGACTACTATCGGCCATGAGCAGTTCTTC. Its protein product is CASSLRTTIGHEQFF.

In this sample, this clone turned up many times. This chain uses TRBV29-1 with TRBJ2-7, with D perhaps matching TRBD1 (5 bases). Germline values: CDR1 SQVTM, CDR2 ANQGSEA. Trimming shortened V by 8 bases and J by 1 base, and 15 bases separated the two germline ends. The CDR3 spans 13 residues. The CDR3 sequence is CSCTEDNSYEQYF. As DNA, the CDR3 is TGCAGCTGCACAGAGGACAATTCCTACGAGCAGTACTTC.

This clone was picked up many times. For the CDR3, the DNA is TGTGCCAGCAGCTTGGCCGCGGGATTGCATGGCTACACCTTC. It yields the protein CASSLAAGLHGYTF. The chain carries TRBV7-9 and TRBJ1-2; D not resolved. Germline V gene lookup returns CDR1 SEHNR and CDR2 FQNEAQ (reference sequence). CDR3 length: 14 amino acids. V gave up 3 bases and J gave up 6 bases, with 14 bases separating them.